Each of the 29 T cell receptor beta chains below was sequenced from the same sample in a study of blood T cell repertoires in COVID-19. The data were produced by immunoSEQ multiplex PCR, yet TCRdb's version contains in-frame clones alone and is incomplete. The table has roughly 100,000 clones, approximately 85% seen once. Source material: peripheral blood. These receptors originate from a man in his fifties or sixties with acute or convalescent COVID-19.

The chain uses TRBV30 and TRBJ2-5; TRBD2 matches at 10 bases. The V gene end was trimmed by 5 bases and the J gene end by 4 bases; junction bases not matched to a gene: 7. The CDR3 consists of 14 residues. CDR1 and CDR2 from the germline V gene are GTSNPN and SVGIG (reference sequence). The CDR3 is CAWEPGLARETQYF. The CDR3 nucleotides are TGTGCCTGGGAACCGGGACTAGCGCGAGAGACCCAGTACTTC.

This chain joins TRBV19 and TRBJ2-7; perhaps TRBD1 as D (6 bases). The CDR3 extends over 14 amino acids. Germline loops: CDR1 LNHDA, CDR2 SQIVND (reference sequence). V lost 1 base and J 0 bases, leaving 7 bases between the germline ends. In nucleotides, the CDR3 is TGTGCCAGTAGTATAGGACAGGACTCCTACGAGCAGTACTTC. Translated: CASSIGQDSYEQYF.

The chain recombines TRBV27 with TRBJ1-5; D is perhaps TRBD1 (5 bases). The germline V gene has CDR1 MNHEY and CDR2 SMNVEV (reference sequence). This CDR3 contains 15 residues. V was trimmed by 6 bases and J by 4 bases, leaving 16 bases between them. CDR3 nucleotide sequence: TGTGCCAGCAGCTATCAGGGCAGGGCAAATCAGCCCCAGCATTTT. Encoded protein: CASSYQGRANQPQHF.

The chain links TRBV21-1 to TRBJ1-3; the table's D call of TRBD1 was not tested on the DNA. TRBV21-1 is reported as a pseudogene. CDR3 length: 17 residues. The CDR3 protein is CASSRLSDRTIRNTIYF. As DNA, the CDR3 is TGTGCCAGCAGCAGACTAAGTGACAGGACGATTCGAAACACCATATATTTT.

V is TRBV5-4 and J is TRBJ2-5, with 15 bases fitting TRBD2. CDR1 is SGHNT and CDR2 is YYREEE in the germline V gene (reference sequence). The CDR3 spans 15 residues. V was clipped by 4 bases and J by 5 bases; unmatched bases: 3. DNA for the CDR3: TGTGCCAGCAGCATTGGGACTAGCGGGGGGGAGACCCAGTACTTC. Residues: CASSIGTSGGETQYF.

The rearrangement uses TRBV14 and TRBJ1-6; D may be TRBD1 (5 bases). This CDR3 comprises 15 residues. CDR1 SGHDN and CDR2 FVKESK come from the germline V gene. The V end was cut by 3 bases, the J end by 9 bases, with 15 bases between. CDR3 in amino acids: CASSHGTSRGSPLHF. The CDR3 nucleotides are TGTGCCAGCAGCCATGGGACTTCACGCGGTTCACCCCTCCACTTT.

V and J are TRBV27 and TRBJ1-5, with TRBD1 matching 7 bases. The germline V gene has CDR1 MNHEY and CDR2 SMNVEV (reference sequence). The CDR3 contains 15 residues. The ends lost 5 bases at V and 1 base at J; junction bases unmatched: 5. Here the CDR3 reads CASSLAQGSNQPQHF. The DNA for the CDR3 is TGTGCCAGCAGTCTGGCACAGGGGAGCAATCAGCCCCAGCATTTT.

This clone appeared a single time. As DNA, the CDR3 is TGTGCCATCAGTGAGTATAGGGGTACCACAGATACGCAGTATTTT. Its protein is CAISEYRGTTDTQYF. The chain recombines TRBV10-3 with TRBJ2-3; perhaps TRBD1 as D (5 bases). This CDR3 spans 15 amino acids. The V gene's germline CDR1 is ENHRY and CDR2 SYGVKD. Trimming took off 1 base at V and 2 bases at J, with 10 bases between the two ends.

The V gene is TRBV30, the J gene TRBJ2-1, with TRBD1 identical over 9 bases. V lost 5 bases and J lost 4; bases outside the gene matches: 9. Germline loops: CDR1 GTSNPN, CDR2 SVGIG (reference sequence). The CDR3 length is 15 residues. CDR3 loop: CAWDTTGGVYNEQFF. In DNA, the CDR3 is TGTGCCTGGGATACTACAGGGGGCGTTTACAATGAGCAGTTCTTC.

CDR3 DNA sequence: TGTGCCGGTAGTAGGGGGAACACTGAAGCTTTCTTT. It translates to CAGSRGNTEAFF. The chain uses TRBV3-1 (or the pseudogene TRBV3-2) and TRBJ1-1; D is possibly TRBD1 (5 bases). The CDR3 loop spans 12 amino acids. Trimming took off 11 bases at V and 1 base at J, with 11 bases between the two ends. From germline, CDR1 is LGHDT and CDR2 YNNKEL (reference sequence).

The rearrangement uses TRBV11-2 and TRBJ1-4, with D tentatively TRBD1 (6 bases). V lost 1 base to trimming and J lost 8 bases, with 14 bases between them. Looked up from germline, CDR1 is SGHAT and CDR2 is FQNNGV. This CDR3 region has 15 residues. The CDR3 DNA is TGTGCCAGCAGCTTAGGCAACAGGGTTCGGGAAAAACTGTTTTTT. It encodes CASSLGNRVREKLFF. The whole variable domain, filled in from reference TRBV11-2 and TRBJ1-4, reads EAGVAQSPRYKIIEKRQSVAFWCNPISGHATLYWYQQILGQGPKLLIQFQNNGVVDDSQLPKDRFSAERLKGVDSTLKIQPAKLEDSAVYLCASSLGNRVREKLFFGSGTQLSVL.

The sample holds a few counts of this clone. The V gene is TRBV6-5, the J gene TRBJ1-3, with D possibly TRBD1 on 5 matching bases. This CDR3 has 16 residues. V lost 4 bases, J lost 0 bases, and 13 bases lay in between. Germline V gene data show CDR1 as MNHEY and CDR2 as SVGAGI. The CDR3 spells CASSSAGIYSGNTIYF. The CDR3 region has the DNA TGTGCCAGCAGTTCAGCAGGGATCTACTCTGGAAACACCATATATTTT.

The chain combines TRBV14 with TRBJ2-1; 7 bases match TRBD1. V gave up 4 bases and J gave up 9 bases; unmatched junction bases: 9. CDR1 and CDR2 (germline): SGHDN, FVKESK. This CDR3 region has 14 residues. DNA of the CDR3: TGTGCCAGCAGCCGACTTGACAGGGACGGTGAGCAGTTCTTC. This sequence encodes CASSRLDRDGEQFF. Filled out from reference TRBV14 and TRBJ2-1, the complete variable domain reads EAGVTQFPSHSVIEKGQTVTLRCDPISGHDNLYWYRRVMGKEIKFLLHFVKESKQDESGMPNNRFLAERTGGTYSTLKVQPAELEDSGVYFCASSRLDRDGEQFFGPGTRLTVL.

The V gene is TRBV4-2, the J gene TRBJ2-3, with 9 bases lining up with TRBD1. V shed 2 bases, J shed 4 bases, and the junction held 7 bases outside the gene matches. This CDR3 spans 16 amino acids. Germline V gives CDR1 LGHNA, CDR2 YNFKEQ. Here the CDR3 reads CASSQLRTGAADTQYF. CDR3 coding DNA: TGTGCCAGCAGCCAATTAAGGACAGGGGCGGCAGATACGCAGTATTTT.

V and J are TRBV6-5 and TRBJ2-7; no firm D call. The CDR3 totals 14 residues. V lost 7 bases, J lost 0 bases, and 13 bases lay in between. Per the germline V gene, CDR1 is MNHEY and CDR2 is SVGAGI. The CDR3 reads CASKKLISSYEQYF. The CDR3 region has the DNA TGTGCCAGCAAAAAGCTGATAAGCTCCTACGAGCAGTACTTC.

The chain carries TRBV10-3 and TRBJ2-7; D may be TRBD1 (5 bases). Trimming shortened V by 6 bases and J by 2 bases, and 14 bases separated the two germline ends. The CDR3 is 14 residues long. Germline lookup yields CDR1 ENHRY and CDR2 SYGVKD. CDR3 DNA sequence: TGTGCCATCAGACAGGCGATGGGGCCCTACGAGCAGTACTTC. Amino acids: CAIRQAMGPYEQYF.

The chain carries TRBV9 and TRBJ1-3, with D hard to call. The CDR3 consists of 12 residues. Trimming pared 3 bases from V and 9 bases from J, leaving 10 bases between. CDR1 is SGDLS and CDR2 is YYNGEE in the germline V gene. CDR3 sequence: CASSALIGTIYF. CDR3 DNA sequence: TGTGCCAGCAGCGCCCTTATCGGCACCATATATTTT.

V usage is TRBV18 and J usage is TRBJ1-2, with D perhaps TRBD1 (5 bases). Trimming removed 2 bases from V and 6 bases from J, with 13 bases in between. This CDR3 region has 14 residues. Germline CDR1 KGHSH, CDR2 LQKENI. The DNA of the CDR3 is TGTGCCAGCTCACCATACAGGAGTCAGGATGGCTACACCTTC. It codes for CASSPYRSQDGYTF.

This clone was seen once. The chain uses TRBV18 and TRBJ2-2, with a possible D match to TRBD2 (5 bases). This CDR3 has 16 amino acids. The ends were cut back, 6 bases at V and 3 bases at J, with 17 bases in the middle. CDR1 is KGHSH and CDR2 is LQKENI in the germline V gene. CDR3 sequence: CASSNPGSQDTGELFF. The CDR3 nucleotides are TGTGCCAGCTCGAACCCGGGGAGTCAGGACACCGGGGAGCTGTTTTTT. The full variable domain, in which reference TRBV18 and TRBJ2-2 provide the parts outside the CDR3, is NAGVMQNPRHLVRRRGQEARLRCSPMKGHSHVYWYRQLPEEGLKFMVYLQKENIIDESGMPKERFSAEFPKEGPSILRIQQVVRGDSAAYFCASSNPGSQDTGELFFGEGSRLTVL.

The chain recombines TRBV28 with TRBJ1-5; D might be TRBD1 (6 bases). The germline gives CDR1 MDHEN, CDR2 SYDVKM. The CDR3 is 15 amino acids. V was shortened by 3 bases and J by 1 base, with 10 bases between the two germline ends. CDR3 region: CASSLDSFSNQPQHF. The CDR3 nucleotides read TGTGCCAGCAGTTTGGACAGCTTCAGCAATCAGCCCCAGCATTTT.

The rearrangement uses TRBV28 and TRBJ2-5; 14 bases are shared with TRBD2. Germline V gene data show CDR1 as MDHEN and CDR2 as SYDVKM. This CDR3 comprises 15 residues. J gave up 3 bases and V 6 bases, and 3 bases lay outside the gene matches. DNA of the CDR3: TGTGCCAGCAGCTTGACTAGCGGGAGGGAAGAGACCCAGTACTTC. Amino acids: CASSLTSGREETQYF.

Only a few counts were recorded for this clone. J is TRBJ2-1 and V is TRBV11-2; 9 bases map to TRBD2. The V and J ends lost 3 bases and 8 bases, in that order; junction bases with no gene match: 11. Germline CDR1 is SGHAT and CDR2 is FQNNGV. The CDR3 sequence is 16 residues long. The CDR3 DNA is TGTGCCAGCAGCTTGGGAGGTAGCGGGAGAGTCGATGAGCAGTTCTTC. Its translation is CASSLGGSGRVDEQFF.

The rearrangement uses TRBV18 and TRBJ2-1; 13 bases fit TRBD2. CDR3 length: 17 amino acids. Germline lookup yields CDR1 KGHSH and CDR2 LQKENI. Trimming at V came to 2 bases and at J to 10 bases, leaving 11 bases not matched to a gene. CDR3 coding DNA: TGTGCCAGCTCACCAACCTCAGGACTAGCGGGAGTCTACGAGCAGTTCTTC. This encodes CASSPTSGLAGVYEQFF.

This clone was observed a single time. The V and J genes are TRBV10-1 and TRBJ1-4; D unclear. The germline gives CDR1 WNHNN, CDR2 SYGVQD (reference sequence). This CDR3 contains 12 residues. V gave up 3 bases and J gave up 4 bases, with 3 bases separating them. CDR3 in DNA: TGCGCCAGCAGTGACAATAATGAAAAACTGTTTTTT. Translated, it gives CASSDNNEKLFF.

The rearrangement joins TRBV28 to TRBJ2-7; D perhaps matches TRBD1 (6 bases). This CDR3 spans 14 amino acids. V was clipped by 2 bases and J by 5 bases, with 13 bases between them. CDR1 and CDR2 from the germline V gene are MDHEN and SYDVKM. CDR3 sequence: CASSLNQGIDEQYF. Written as DNA, the CDR3 is TGTGCCAGCAGTTTAAATCAGGGGATCGACGAGCAGTACTTC.

J is TRBJ2-1 and V is TRBV10-1; D is undetermined. Trimming left V 2 bases short and J 11 bases short, with 16 bases between. Germline V lookup: CDR1 WNHNN, CDR2 SYGVQD (reference sequence). The CDR3 sequence is 14 residues long. CDR3 protein: CASSESPLGDKQFF. The DNA of the CDR3 is TGCGCCAGCAGTGAGAGCCCCCTCGGAGATAAGCAGTTCTTC.

The J gene is TRBJ1-2, the V gene TRBV6-5; 9 bases match TRBD1. The germline V gene encodes CDR1 MNHEY and CDR2 SVGAGI. Germline trimming cut 1 base from V and 6 bases from J; bases unmatched to any gene: 6. This CDR3 has 15 amino acids. Here the CDR3 DNA reads TGTGCCAGCAGTTACTGGACAGGGGATAAAAATGGCTACACCTTC. It is translated as CASSYWTGDKNGYTF.

The chain has TRBV13 and TRBJ2-3; D remains ambiguous. V was cut by 5 bases and J by 2 bases, with 17 bases left in between. Germline V gives CDR1 PRHDT, CDR2 FYEKMQ (reference sequence). This CDR3 spans 16 amino acids. The CDR3 is CASSPGWARSTDTQYF. CDR3 bases: TGTGCCAGCAGCCCCGGTTGGGCCCGTTCCACAGATACGCAGTATTTT. Looking up the rest from reference TRBV13 and TRBJ2-3 gives the full variable domain: AAGVIQSPRHLIKEKRETATLKCYPIPRHDTVYWYQQGPGQDPQFLISFYEKMQSDKGSIPDRFSAQQFSDYHSELNMSSLELGDSALYFCASSPGWARSTDTQYFGPGTRLTVL.

The chain employs TRBV6-5 and TRBJ2-7; TRBD2 matches 7 bases. The CDR3 is 11 amino acids. The junction had 3 bases not matched to a gene; V was cut back by 7 bases and J by 6 bases. Germline CDR1 reads MNHEY; CDR2 reads SVGAGI. In DNA form, the CDR3 reads TGTGCCAGCATTTCGGGGGGCGAGCAGTACTTC. The encoded protein is CASISGGEQYF.